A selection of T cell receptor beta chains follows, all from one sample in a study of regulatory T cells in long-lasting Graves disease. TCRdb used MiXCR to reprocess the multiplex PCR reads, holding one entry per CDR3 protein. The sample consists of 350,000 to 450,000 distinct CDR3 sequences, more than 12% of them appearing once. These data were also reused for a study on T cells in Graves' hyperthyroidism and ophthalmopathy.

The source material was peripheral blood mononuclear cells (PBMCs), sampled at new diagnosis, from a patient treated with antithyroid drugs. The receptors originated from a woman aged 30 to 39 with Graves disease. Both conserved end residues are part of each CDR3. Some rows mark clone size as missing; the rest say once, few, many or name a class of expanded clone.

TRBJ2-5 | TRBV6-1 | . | CATQGVETQYF
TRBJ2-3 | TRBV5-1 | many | CASSSGRTLTDTQYF
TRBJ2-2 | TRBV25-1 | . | CASHFTSTGELFF
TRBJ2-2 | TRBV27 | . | CASSLSWRVTGELFF
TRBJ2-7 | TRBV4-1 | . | CASSPAYREFSYEQYF
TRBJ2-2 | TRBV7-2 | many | CASSLDWRGELFF
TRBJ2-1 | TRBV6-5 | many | CASSYILAGYNEQFF
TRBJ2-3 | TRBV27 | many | CASSSLTSGRDEVDTQYF
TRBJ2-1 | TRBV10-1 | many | CASGGTHRNEQFF
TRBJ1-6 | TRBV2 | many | CASSRNSYNSPLHF
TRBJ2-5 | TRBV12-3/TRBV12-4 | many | CASSPGKTQYF
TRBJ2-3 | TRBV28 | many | CASSLDSGPSTDTQYF
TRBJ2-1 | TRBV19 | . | CASSMFPMSGDNEQFF
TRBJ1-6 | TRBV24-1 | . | CATSDFPDRAISSYNSPLHF
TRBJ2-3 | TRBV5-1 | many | CASSLRRRPAGGGTDTQYF
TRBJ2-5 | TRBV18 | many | CASSPLSGSLQETQYF
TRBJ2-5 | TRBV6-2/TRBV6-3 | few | CASSYIRGETQYF
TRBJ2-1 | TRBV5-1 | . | CASTRDYPVNEQFF
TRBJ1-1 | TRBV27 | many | CASSLTGANTEAFF
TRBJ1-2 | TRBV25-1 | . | CASRGRGTRYGYTF
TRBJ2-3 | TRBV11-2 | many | CASSLAGISTDTQYF
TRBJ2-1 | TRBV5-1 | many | CASRSSGTGLNEQFF
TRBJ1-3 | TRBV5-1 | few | CASSLGGTSSGNTIYF
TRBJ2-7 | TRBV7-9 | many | CASSSGEGLGYEQYF
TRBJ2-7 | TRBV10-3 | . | CATETSSYEQYF
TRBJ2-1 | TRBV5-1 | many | CASTLSGTEQFF
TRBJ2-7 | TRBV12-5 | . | CASGLVLSGRTHEQYF
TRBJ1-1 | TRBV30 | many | CAWRASENTEAFF
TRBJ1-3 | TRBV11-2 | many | CASSLYDRIYVDSGNTIYF
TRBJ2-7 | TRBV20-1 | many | CSVPPGQGYEQYF
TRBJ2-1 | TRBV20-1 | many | CSANPRTHHLYNEQFF
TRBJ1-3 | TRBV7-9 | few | CASSPLNGELHLRNTIYF
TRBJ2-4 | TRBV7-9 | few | CASSSPGAKNIQYF
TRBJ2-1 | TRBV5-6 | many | CASSLGGGGEQFF
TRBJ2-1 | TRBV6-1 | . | CATFGVTYEQFF
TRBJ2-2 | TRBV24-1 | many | CATSDLSAGAGSGELFF
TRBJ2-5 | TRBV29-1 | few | CSVSLRLQETQYF
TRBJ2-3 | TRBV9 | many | CASSGPRDPSPTDTQYF
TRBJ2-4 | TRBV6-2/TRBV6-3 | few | CASSSSGRAKNIQYF
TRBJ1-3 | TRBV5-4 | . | CASSLKRGENGNTIYF